This is a list of T cell receptor beta chains from one sample in a study of blood T cell repertoires in COVID-19. The data were produced by immunoSEQ multiplex PCR, yet TCRdb's version contains in-frame clones alone and is incomplete. The sample contains around 200,000 clones, more than 80% of which appear only once. Sequencing used PBMCs or T cells enriched from blood (not recorded which). These receptors came from a man aged 35 to 55 who had recovered from COVID-19. CDR3s include the opening cysteine and the closing phenylalanine or tryptophan. The order of the fields is V gene, clone size, D gene, J gene, CDR3 DNA, CDR3 protein. D genes are given only for firm matches. Rows give clone size only sometimes, using once, few, many, or a class for an expanded clone.

TRBV12-3/TRBV12-4	.	TRBD1	TRBJ1-2	TGTGCCAGCAGTCTACAGGGGCCCGTTGGCTACACCTTC	CASSLQGPVGYTF
TRBV5-4	few	.	TRBJ1-1	TGTGCCAGCAGCCCCTGGACAGCTATGAACACTGAAGCTTTCTTT	CASSPWTAMNTEAFF
TRBV9	once	TRBD2	TRBJ2-7	TGTGCCAGCAGCACGGGGGGGCTGTCCTCCTACGAGCAGTACTTC	CASSTGGLSSYEQYF
TRBV4-2	.	TRBD1	TRBJ1-2	TGTGCCAGCAGCCAAGAGGGTAACAGGGGCTATGGCTACACCTTC	CASSQEGNRGYGYTF
TRBV2	.	.	TRBJ1-5	TGTGCCAGCCGACGAACAGTGAGCAATCAGCCCCAGCATTTT	CASRRTVSNQPQHF
TRBV5-1	.	.	TRBJ1-3	TGCGCCAGCAGCTTGGAGTCAGGTACAAGAAACACCATATATTTT	CASSLESGTRNTIYF
TRBV19	.	TRBD2	TRBJ2-2	TGTGCCAGTAACCCTCGCCCTAGCGGGGGGAACACCGGGGAGCTGTTTTTT	CASNPRPSGGNTGELFF
TRBV3-1/TRBV3-2	few	.	TRBJ1-1	TGTGCCAGCAGCCGCGAAGGAGGGGACACTGAAGCTTTCTTT	CASSREGGDTEAFF
TRBV5-1	.	.	TRBJ1-2	TGCGCCAGCAGCCCTGCAGGGGACACAACACGGGGCTACACCTTC	CASSPAGDTTRGYTF
TRBV2	.	TRBD2	TRBJ2-7	TGTGCCAGCATAATCACTAGCGGTTACGAGCAGTACTTC	CASIITSGYEQYF
TRBV30	once	.	TRBJ1-3	TGTGCCTGGATCCCAGCCCAGGATGCCTTATCTGGAAACACCATATATTTT	CAWIPAQDALSGNTIYF
TRBV19	.	.	TRBJ1-5	TGTGCCAGTACCCTCCCCAACAGGCCGAATCAGCCCCAGCATTTT	CASTLPNRPNQPQHF
TRBV5-1	once	TRBD1	TRBJ2-1	TGCGCCAGCAGCTTGGGGCCGGGACAGAACAACAATGAGCAGTTCTTC	CASSLGPGQNNNEQFF
TRBV11-3	.	.	TRBJ1-1	TGTGCCAGCAGCCCACCGGGGAACACTGAAGCTTTCTTT	CASSPPGNTEAFF
TRBV11-2	.	.	TRBJ1-2	TGTGCCAGCAGCGGTCTATCGTTTGGCTACACCTTC	CASSGLSFGYTF
TRBV29-1	.	.	TRBJ2-7	TGCAGCGTTGTTATAGACCACGGGTCCTACGAGCAGTACTTC	CSVVIDHGSYEQYF
TRBV3-1/TRBV3-2	.	TRBD2	TRBJ2-1	TGTGCCAGCAGCCCGGAGGGTCGGGGACGCGGGGGGAATGAGCAGTTCTTC	CASSPEGRGRGGNEQFF
TRBV3-1/TRBV3-2	once	.	TRBJ2-5	TGTGCCAGCAGCCCTCGGGTTGGGAGTAGCTCGGAGACCCAGTACTTC	CASSPRVGSSSETQYF
TRBV25-1	few	.	TRBJ2-2	TGTGCCAGCGCCCGGACAGTATCCGGGGAGCTGTTTTTT	CASARTVSGELFF
TRBV19	.	TRBD2	TRBJ2-1	TGTGCCAGTAGTATAGCCGCGGGGGGGCTCTACAATGAGCAGTTCTTC	CASSIAAGGLYNEQFF
TRBV10-3	.	.	TRBJ1-1	TGTGCCATCCGGGGAGGGGAGGCGGGATCGAACACTGAAGCTTTCTTT	CAIRGGEAGSNTEAFF
TRBV19	.	.	TRBJ1-5	TGTGCCAGTATCCAGGCGGGGGAGGGTAAGCCCCAGCATTTT	CASIQAGEGKPQHF
TRBV7-9	.	.	TRBJ1-1	TGTGCCAGCAGCTTGAAGACAGGGAACACTGAAGCTTTCTTT	CASSLKTGNTEAFF
TRBV4-2	.	TRBD1	TRBJ1-5	TGTGCCAGCAGCCAAGGGGACGACAGGGGGGCGGTGCATTTT	CASSQGDDRGAVHF
TRBV11-2	.	TRBD1	TRBJ1-2	TGTGCCAGCAGCTTAACGGACAGGGGACATGGCTACACCTTC	CASSLTDRGHGYTF
TRBV21-1	.	.	TRBJ1-1	TGTGCCAGCAGCTGCCACCGGGACAGGGACACTGAAGCTTTCTTT	CASSCHRDRDTEAFF
TRBV29-1	.	TRBD2	TRBJ2-1	TGCAGCCCCCGGACTAGCCACAATGAGCAGTTCTTC	CSPRTSHNEQFF
TRBV30	few	.	TRBJ1-2	TGTGCCTGGAGGAAACAGGGAGTTGACTATGGCTACACCTTC	CAWRKQGVDYGYTF
TRBV6-5	.	.	TRBJ1-1	TGTGCCAGCAGTCTCCAAGAGAAGGGGCCGGTACAGGCTTTCTTT	CASSLQEKGPVQAFF
TRBV7-9	.	TRBD1	TRBJ2-3	TGTGCCAGCAGGGACAGGGCCCCAGATACGCAGTATTTT	CASRDRAPDTQYF
TRBV30	.	.	TRBJ1-1	TGTGCCTGGGGGGCGGGGTTGCTGAACACTGAAGCTTTCTTT	CAWGAGLLNTEAFF
TRBV30	.	.	TRBJ1-6	TGTGCCTGGAGAGACTACAGGGAGCGCCCCTTAGCCTATAATTCACCCCTCCACTTT	CAWRDYRERPLAYNSPLHF
TRBV4-2	.	.	TRBJ2-2	TGTGCCAGCAGCCCTCGGACAGATACCGGGGAGCTGTTTTTT	CASSPRTDTGELFF
TRBV11-2	.	.	TRBJ2-3	TGTGCCAGCAGTCAGGACTATAACACAGATACGCAGTATTTT	CASSQDYNTDTQYF
TRBV9	.	TRBD2	TRBJ2-7	TGTGCCAGCAGCGTTACGGGAGGGGTCGAGCAGTACTTC	CASSVTGGVEQYF
TRBV19	.	TRBD2	TRBJ2-7	TGTGCCAGTAGTATTTTTAGCGGGCTCTCCTACGAGCAGTACTTC	CASSIFSGLSYEQYF
TRBV19	.	TRBD1	TRBJ1-5	TGTGCCAGTCGCAGGGGGCGGAATCAGCCCCAGCATTTT	CASRRGRNQPQHF
TRBV18	.	.	TRBJ1-1	TGTGCCAGCTCACCACCCTATTCAGGGGCGAACACTGAAGCTTTCTTT	CASSPPYSGANTEAFF
TRBV4-1	.	.	TRBJ2-7	TGCGCCAGCAGCCCTGCCGGCGGGCGGTCCGAGCAGTACTTC	CASSPAGGRSEQYF
TRBV18	.	.	TRBJ1-2	TGTGCCAGCTCACCACCTCCACAGTCCTATGGCTACACCTTC	CASSPPPQSYGYTF
TRBV19	.	.	TRBJ1-3	TGTGCCAGTAGCCGACCAGGGAACTCTGGAAACACCATATATTTT	CASSRPGNSGNTIYF
TRBV19	.	TRBD1	TRBJ1-2	TGTGCCACCACCGCAACTGGACAGGAACGATATGGCTACACCTTC	CATTATGQERYGYTF
TRBV10-3	.	.	TRBJ2-1	TGTGCCATCAGCAACACAGGGTGGAATGAGCAGTTCTTC	CAISNTGWNEQFF
TRBV5-1	.	.	TRBJ1-1	TGCGCCAGCAACCTGGACAACCAGGGCACTGAAGCTTTCTTT	CASNLDNQGTEAFF
TRBV2	.	TRBD2	TRBJ2-1	TGTGCCAGCAGTGTCCCCCGTAGCGGGGGGGCATCCTACAATGAGCAGTTCTTC	CASSVPRSGGASYNEQFF
TRBV2	few	.	TRBJ1-2	TGTGCCAGCAGTGAAAGAGGGATGGGTGGCTACACCTTC	CASSERGMGGYTF
TRBV5-1	.	TRBD2	TRBJ2-1	TGCGCCAGCAGCTTGGGTAGTAGCGGGAGGGCCGGTTTTGAGCAGTTCTTC	CASSLGSSGRAGFEQFF
TRBV18	.	.	TRBJ1-2	TGTGCCAGCTCACAATCGACAGCGAACTATGGCTACACCTTC	CASSQSTANYGYTF
TRBV7-3	few	TRBD2	TRBJ2-1	TGTGCCAGCAGCTTAGGGCTAGCGGGAGTACATGAGCAGTTCTTC	CASSLGLAGVHEQFF
TRBV2	.	TRBD1	TRBJ1-3	TGTGCCAGCAGGCCGAACCGGGACAGGGGTCACACCATATATTTT	CASRPNRDRGHTIYF
TRBV24-1	few	.	TRBJ2-1	TGTGCCACCAGTGAGCCGGGTTACAATGAGCAGTTCTTC	CATSEPGYNEQFF
TRBV5-1	.	.	TRBJ2-1	TGCGCCAGCAGCTTGGCCCCGACAGCGAGGAATGAGCAGTTCTTC	CASSLAPTARNEQFF
TRBV5-1	.	TRBD1	TRBJ2-1	TGCGCCAGCAGGACAGGGGGCCTATACAATGAGCAGTTCTTC	CASRTGGLYNEQFF